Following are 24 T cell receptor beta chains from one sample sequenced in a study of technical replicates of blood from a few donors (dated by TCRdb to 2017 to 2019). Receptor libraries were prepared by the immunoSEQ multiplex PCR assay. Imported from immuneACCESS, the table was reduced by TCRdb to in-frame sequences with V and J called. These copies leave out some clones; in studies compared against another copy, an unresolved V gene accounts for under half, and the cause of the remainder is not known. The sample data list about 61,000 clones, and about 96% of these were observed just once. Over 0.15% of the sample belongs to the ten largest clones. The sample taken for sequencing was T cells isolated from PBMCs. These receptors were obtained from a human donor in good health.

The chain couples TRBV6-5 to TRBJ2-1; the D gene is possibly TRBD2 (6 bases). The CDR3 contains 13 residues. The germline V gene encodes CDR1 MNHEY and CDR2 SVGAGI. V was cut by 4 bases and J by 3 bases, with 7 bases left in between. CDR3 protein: CASSSGSYNEQFF. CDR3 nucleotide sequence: TGTGCCAGCAGTTCCGGGAGCTACAATGAGCAGTTCTTC.

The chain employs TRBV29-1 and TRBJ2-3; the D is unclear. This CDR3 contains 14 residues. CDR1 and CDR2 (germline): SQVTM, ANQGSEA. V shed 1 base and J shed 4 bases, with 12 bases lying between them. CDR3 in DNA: TGCAGCGTTGAAGGGCGACTGGTTCCAGATACGCAGTATTTT. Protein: CSVEGRLVPDTQYF.

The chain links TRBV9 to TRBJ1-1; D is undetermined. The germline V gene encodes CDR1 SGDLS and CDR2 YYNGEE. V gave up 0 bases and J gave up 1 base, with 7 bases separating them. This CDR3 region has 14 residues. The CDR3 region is CASSVGASNTEAFF. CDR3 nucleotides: TGTGCCAGCAGCGTAGGGGCCTCGAACACTGAAGCTTTCTTT.

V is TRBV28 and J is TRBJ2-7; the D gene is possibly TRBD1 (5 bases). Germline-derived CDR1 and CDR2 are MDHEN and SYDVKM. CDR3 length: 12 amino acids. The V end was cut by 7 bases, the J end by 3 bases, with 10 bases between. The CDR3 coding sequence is TGTGCCAGCACCATTACAGGCTACGAGCAGTACTTC. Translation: CASTITGYEQYF.

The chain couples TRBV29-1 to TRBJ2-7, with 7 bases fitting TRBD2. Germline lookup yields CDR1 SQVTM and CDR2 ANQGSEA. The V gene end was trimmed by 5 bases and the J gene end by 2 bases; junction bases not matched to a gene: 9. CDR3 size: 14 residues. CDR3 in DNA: TGCAGCGTTTCCACCCCTGCGGGGGCCTACGAGCAGTACTTC. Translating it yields CSVSTPAGAYEQYF.

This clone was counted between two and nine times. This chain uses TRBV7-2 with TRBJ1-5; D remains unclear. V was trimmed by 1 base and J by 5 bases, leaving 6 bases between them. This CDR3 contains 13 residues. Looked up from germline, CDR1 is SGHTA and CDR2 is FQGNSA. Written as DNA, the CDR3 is TGTGCCAGCAGCTTAGAGAGGGATCAGCCCCAGCATTTT. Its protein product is CASSLERDQPQHF.

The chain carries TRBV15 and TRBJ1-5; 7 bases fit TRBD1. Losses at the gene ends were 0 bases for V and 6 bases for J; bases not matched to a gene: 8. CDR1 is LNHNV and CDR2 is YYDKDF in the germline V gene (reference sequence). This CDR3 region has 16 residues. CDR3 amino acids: CATSRDLGTVFQPQHF. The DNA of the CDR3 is TGTGCCACCAGCAGAGATCTAGGGACAGTGTTTCAGCCCCAGCATTTT. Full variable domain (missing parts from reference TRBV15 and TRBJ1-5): DAMVIQNPRYQVTQFGKPVTLSCSQTLNHNVMYWYQQKSSQAPKLLFHYYDKDFNNEADTPDNFQSRRPNTSFCFLDIRSPGLGDTAMYLCATSRDLGTVFQPQHFGDGTRLSIL.

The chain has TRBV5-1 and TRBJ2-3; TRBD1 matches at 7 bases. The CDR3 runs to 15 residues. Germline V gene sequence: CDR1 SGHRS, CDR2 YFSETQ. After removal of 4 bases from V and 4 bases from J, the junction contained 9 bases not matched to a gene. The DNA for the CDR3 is TGCGCCAGCAGCGAGGGGGCTTTGGAGTCAGATACGCAGTATTTT. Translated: CASSEGALESDTQYF.

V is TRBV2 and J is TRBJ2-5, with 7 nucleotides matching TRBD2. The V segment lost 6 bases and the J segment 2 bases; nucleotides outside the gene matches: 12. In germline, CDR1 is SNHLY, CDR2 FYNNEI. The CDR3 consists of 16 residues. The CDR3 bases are TGTGCCAGCAGACCTACTAGCGCCGGGCGGCAAGAGACCCAGTACTTC. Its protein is CASRPTSAGRQETQYF.

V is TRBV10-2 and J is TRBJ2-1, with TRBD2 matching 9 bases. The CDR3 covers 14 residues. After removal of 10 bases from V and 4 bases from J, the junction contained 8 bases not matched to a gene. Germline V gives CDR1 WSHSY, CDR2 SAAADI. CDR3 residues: CAITAGGQYNEQFF. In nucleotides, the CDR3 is TGCGCCATCACAGCGGGGGGCCAATACAATGAGCAGTTCTTC.

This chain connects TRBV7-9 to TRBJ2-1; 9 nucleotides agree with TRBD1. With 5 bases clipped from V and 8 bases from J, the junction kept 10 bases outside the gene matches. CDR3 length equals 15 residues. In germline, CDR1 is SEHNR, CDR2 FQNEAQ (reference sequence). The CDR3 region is CASSIGQGSFHEQFF. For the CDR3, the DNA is TGTGCCAGCAGCATAGGACAGGGGTCCTTCCATGAGCAGTTCTTC.

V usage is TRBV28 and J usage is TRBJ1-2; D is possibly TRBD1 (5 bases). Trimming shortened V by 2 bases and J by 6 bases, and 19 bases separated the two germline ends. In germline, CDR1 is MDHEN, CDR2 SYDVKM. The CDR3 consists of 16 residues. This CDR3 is CASSLIRLGGTDGYTF. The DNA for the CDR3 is TGTGCCAGCAGTTTAATTCGATTGGGGGGGACGGATGGCTACACCTTC.

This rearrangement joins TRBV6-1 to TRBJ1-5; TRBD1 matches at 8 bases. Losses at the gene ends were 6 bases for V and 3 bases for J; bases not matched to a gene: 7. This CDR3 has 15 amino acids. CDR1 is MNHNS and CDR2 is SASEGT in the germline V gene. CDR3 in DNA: TGTGCCAGCAGCAAAGGACAGGGCGTCAATCAGCCCCAGCATTTT. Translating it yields CASSKGQGVNQPQHF.

The CDR3 DNA is TGTGCCAGCAGCCTGGGTCGTCAGATTTACGAGCAGTACTTC. It translates to CASSLGRQIYEQYF. V and J are TRBV5-6 and TRBJ2-7; no definite D call. The CDR3 consists of 14 residues. Looked up from germline, CDR1 is SGHDT and CDR2 is YYEEEE. Trimming cost V 4 bases and J 4 bases, with 15 bases left between them.

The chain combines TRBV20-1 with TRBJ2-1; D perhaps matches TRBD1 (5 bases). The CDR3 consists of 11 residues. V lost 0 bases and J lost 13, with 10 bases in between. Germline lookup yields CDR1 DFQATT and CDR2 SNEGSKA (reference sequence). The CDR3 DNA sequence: TGCAGTGCTAGAGATGGGCAGGGTCAGTTCTTC. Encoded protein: CSARDGQGQFF.

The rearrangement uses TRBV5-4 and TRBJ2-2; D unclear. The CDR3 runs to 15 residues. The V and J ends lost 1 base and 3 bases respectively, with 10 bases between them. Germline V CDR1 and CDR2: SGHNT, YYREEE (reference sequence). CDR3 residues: CASSLISVDTGELFF. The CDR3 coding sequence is TGTGCCAGCAGCTTGATTTCAGTTGACACCGGGGAGCTGTTTTTT.

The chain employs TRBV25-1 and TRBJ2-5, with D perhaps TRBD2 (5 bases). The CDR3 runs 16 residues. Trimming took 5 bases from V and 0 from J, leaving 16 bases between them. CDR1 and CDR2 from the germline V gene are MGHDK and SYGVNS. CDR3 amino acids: CASSSSSSINQETQYF. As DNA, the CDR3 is TGTGCCAGCAGTTCTAGCAGTTCCATTAACCAAGAGACCCAGTACTTC.

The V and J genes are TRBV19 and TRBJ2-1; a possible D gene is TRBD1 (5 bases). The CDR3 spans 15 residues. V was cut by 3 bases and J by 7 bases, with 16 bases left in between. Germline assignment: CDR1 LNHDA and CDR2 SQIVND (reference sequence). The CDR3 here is CASSMSGRAYNEQFF. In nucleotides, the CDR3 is TGTGCCAGTAGTATGAGTGGCAGGGCGTATAATGAGCAGTTCTTC.

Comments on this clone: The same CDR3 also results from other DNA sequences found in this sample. CDR3 in DNA: TGTGCCAGCAGCGTTGGGACTGATTATGGCTACACCTTC. Translating it yields CASSVGTDYGYTF. The gene calls are TRBV9 and TRBJ1-2; TRBD1 is a possible D gene (5 bases). The germline V gene encodes CDR1 SGDLS and CDR2 YYNGEE. The CDR3 extends over 13 amino acids. V lost 2 bases and J 5 bases, leaving 10 bases between the germline ends.

CDR3 sequence reads: CASSSTPGQGDFSNQPQHF. The DNA for the CDR3 is TGTGCCAGCAGCTCGACCCCGGGACAGGGGGATTTTAGCAATCAGCCCCAGCATTTT. The V call is TRBV5-4, the J call TRBJ1-5, with 11 positions matching TRBD1. The length of the CDR3 is 19 residues. CDR1 is SGHNT, CDR2 YYREEE, per germline (reference sequence). The ends lost 3 bases at V and 0 bases at J; junction bases unmatched: 11.

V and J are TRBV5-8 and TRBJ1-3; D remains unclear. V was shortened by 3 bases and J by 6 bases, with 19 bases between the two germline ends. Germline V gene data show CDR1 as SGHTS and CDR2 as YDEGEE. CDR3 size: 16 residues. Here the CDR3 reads CASSSRLWTGKNTIYF. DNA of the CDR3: TGTGCCAGCAGCTCGAGACTCTGGACGGGAAAAAACACCATATATTTT.

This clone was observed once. This chain's CDR3 is CASSENRVQHF. CDR3 sequence (DNA): TGTGCCAGCAGCGAAAACAGGGTCCAGCATTTT. V gene TRBV6-1 combines with J gene TRBJ1-5; weak D call: TRBD1 (6 bases). The germline V and J ends were trimmed by 6 bases and 12 bases, with 12 bases remaining between them. CDR1 and CDR2 (germline): MNHNS, SASEGT. The length of the CDR3 is 11 residues.

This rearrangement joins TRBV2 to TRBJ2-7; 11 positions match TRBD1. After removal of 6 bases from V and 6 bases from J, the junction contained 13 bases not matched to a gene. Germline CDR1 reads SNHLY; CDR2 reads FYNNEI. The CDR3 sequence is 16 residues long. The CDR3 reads CASRPSPGQGVSEQYF. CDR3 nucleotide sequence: TGTGCCAGCAGACCCAGCCCGGGACAGGGGGTGAGCGAGCAGTACTTC.

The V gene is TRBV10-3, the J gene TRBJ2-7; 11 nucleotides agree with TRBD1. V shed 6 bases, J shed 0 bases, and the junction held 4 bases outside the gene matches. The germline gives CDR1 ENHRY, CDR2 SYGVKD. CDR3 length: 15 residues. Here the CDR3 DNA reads TGTGCCATCAGCTGGACAGGGGGCGGCTCCTACGAGCAGTACTTC. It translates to CAISWTGGGSYEQYF.